The 32 T cell receptor beta chains reported below all come from one sample, sequenced in a study of T cells in Graves' hyperthyroidism and ophthalmopathy. The source material, RNA transcripts, was used to amplify TCR beta CDR3 regions. Primed by the HTBI set, a first-round RT-PCR was run on the TCR CDR3. MiXCR, applied by TCRdb to the multiplex PCR reads, yields one record per CDR3 protein. In the table there are 300,000 to 450,000 distinct CDR3 sequences, 13% of which are singletons. The sequencing input was blood. Every receptor here comes from a man aged 30 to 45 with Graves' hyperthyroidism that later progressed to Graves' ophthalmopathy.

The table lists this clonotype with many counts. The chain uses TRBV28 and TRBJ1-2; D call uncertain. V dropped 10 bases and J dropped 5 bases, with 17 bases sitting between them. The CDR3 consists of 13 residues. Per the germline V gene, CDR1 is MDHEN and CDR2 is SYDVKM. In DNA, the CDR3 is TGTGCCAACCCCTGGGTCCGAATTTATGGCTACACCTTC. Translating gives CANPWVRIYGYTF.

This clonotype was seen a few times. The rearrangement links TRBV29-1 to TRBJ1-2; D not resolved. The length of the CDR3 is 12 residues. Trimming removed 0 bases from V and 8 bases from J, with 10 bases in between. Germline V gene data show CDR1 as SQVTM and CDR2 as ANQGSEA. In DNA form, the CDR3 reads TGCAGCGTTGAAGAGGGATTCCGCGGCTACACCTTC. Translation: CSVEEGFRGYTF. The full variable domain, rest sourced from reference TRBV29-1 and TRBJ1-2, is SAVISQKPSRDICQRGTSLTIQCQVDSQVTMMFWYRQQPGQSLTLIATANQGSEATYESGFVIDKFPISRPNLTFSTLTVSNMSPEDSSIYLCSVEEGFRGYTFGSGTRLTVV.

This clonotype was seen ten or more times. This chain connects TRBV11-2 to TRBJ2-5, with unresolved D. CDR1 and CDR2 from the germline V gene are SGHAT and FQNNGV. The CDR3 contains 15 residues. With 0 bases removed from V and 2 bases from J, the gap between germline ends came to 10 bases. For the CDR3, the DNA is TGTGCCAGCAGCTTAGATGTAGGACCGCAAGAGACCCAGTACTTC. Its protein is CASSLDVGPQETQYF.

Ten or more counts support this clonotype. A junction boundary mismatches the germline segment, possibly from a read error. The V and J genes are TRBV9 and TRBJ2-3, with 8 bases matching TRBD2. Germline values: CDR1 SGDLS, CDR2 YYNGEE. The CDR3 runs 12 residues. The CDR3 protein is CASSVAGDTQYF. In nucleotides, the CDR3 is TGTGCCAGCAGTGTAGCGGGGGATACGCAGTATTTT.

This clonotype was picked up a small number of times. The V call is TRBV6-5, the J call TRBJ1-5; possible D gene TRBD1, 6 bases. This CDR3 has 14 amino acids. Germline assignment: CDR1 MNHEY and CDR2 SVGAGI. V was shortened by 4 bases and J by 4 bases, with 11 bases between the two germline ends. CDR3 region: CASSWRTGNQPQHF. The DNA for the CDR3 is TGTGCCAGCAGTTGGAGAACAGGGAATCAGCCCCAGCATTTT.

This clonotype was seen a few times. J is TRBJ2-1 and V is TRBV19; possibly TRBD1 for D (6 bases). Germline values: CDR1 LNHDA, CDR2 SQIVND (reference sequence). The CDR3 is made up of 15 amino acids. V was trimmed by 5 bases and J by 5 bases, leaving 16 bases between them. This chain's CDR3 is CASSPSRGFNNEQFF. The CDR3, as DNA: TGTGCCAGTAGTCCCTCCAGGGGATTTAACAATGAGCAGTTCTTC.

The sample holds many counts of this clonotype. The chain recombines TRBV11-2 with TRBJ2-5, with 12 bases matching TRBD2. Germline V CDR1 and CDR2: SGHAT, FQNNGV. This CDR3 region has 14 residues. After removal of 5 bases from V and 3 bases from J, the junction contained 1 base not matched to a gene. The DNA for the CDR3 is TGTGCCAGCAGCCTAGCGGGGGGGGAAGAGACCCAGTACTTC. This sequence encodes CASSLAGGEETQYF.

This clonotype was seen more than once but under ten times. The DNA for the CDR3 is TGCAGTGCTGTTAGCGGGGGGAGTGTAAGCATTCAGTACTTC. Residues: CSAVSGGSVSIQYF. V is TRBV20-1 and J is TRBJ2-4; 10 bases fit TRBD2. The CDR3 totals 14 residues. Germline V gene sequence: CDR1 DFQATT, CDR2 SNEGSKA (reference sequence). J lost 9 bases, V lost 5 bases, and 10 bases had no gene match.

The chain employs TRBV12-3 or TRBV12-4 and TRBJ2-6; no firm D call. Trimming removed 6 bases at V and 0 bases at J, with 12 bases between. There are 16 residues in the CDR3. The CDR3 DNA reads as TGTGCCAGCAGCCCCGGGCGATTCTCTGGGGCCAACGTCCTGACTTTC. It translates to CASSPGRFSGANVLTF.

A few counts support this clonotype. The chain employs TRBV6-5 and TRBJ2-1; D gene ambiguous. The CDR3 contains 14 residues. Trimming pared 0 bases from V and 9 bases from J, leaving 12 bases between. Germline CDR1 reads MNHEY; CDR2 reads SVGAGI. For the CDR3, the DNA is TGTGCCAGCAGTTACTCGGGATCTTCCGCTGAGCAGTTCTTC. It yields the protein CASSYSGSSAEQFF.

In its sample, this clonotype was seen a few times. The chain has TRBV20-1 and TRBJ2-7, with D possibly matching TRBD1 (5 bases). The CDR3 runs 15 residues. Trimming cost V 0 bases and J 6 bases, with 18 bases left between them. Germline assignment: CDR1 DFQATT and CDR2 SNEGSKA (reference sequence). CDR3 loop: CSARDRQGTLFEQYF. The CDR3 coding sequence is TGCAGTGCTAGAGATAGGCAGGGAACGCTCTTCGAGCAGTACTTC.

V gene TRBV19 combines with J gene TRBJ2-3; possible D gene TRBD2, 7 bases. Germline-derived CDR1 and CDR2 are LNHDA and SQIVND (reference sequence). V lost 3 bases, J lost 4 bases, and 14 bases lay in between. CDR3 length equals 15 residues. The CDR3 sequence is CASSIRGAYADTQYF. CDR3 nucleotides: TGTGCCAGTAGTATCCGGGGGGCGTATGCAGATACGCAGTATTTT.

The rearrangement joins TRBV5-1 to TRBJ2-5; D is perhaps TRBD1 or TRBD2 (6 bases each). The CDR3 is 14 residues long. Trimming took 6 bases from V and 5 from J, leaving 17 bases between them. Germline values: CDR1 SGHRS, CDR2 YFSETQ. The CDR3 is CASNYGGRGETQYF. CDR3 nucleotides: TGCGCCAGCAATTATGGGGGGCGCGGGGAGACCCAGTACTTC.

This clonotype showed up just a few times. The CDR3 DNA is TGTGCCAGCAAAGGACAGGACACCGGGGAGCTGTTTTTT. Translation gives CASKGQDTGELFF. This chain links TRBV13 with TRBJ2-2, with TRBD1 matching 7 bases. From germline, CDR1 is PRHDT and CDR2 FYEKMQ (reference sequence). This CDR3 is built from 13 residues. The V gene end was trimmed by 7 bases and the J gene end by 3 bases; junction bases not matched to a gene: 2.

V and J are TRBV13 and TRBJ2-6; D perhaps matches TRBD1 (5 bases). The germline CDR1 and CDR2 sequences are PRHDT and FYEKMQ (reference sequence). V was clipped by 8 bases and J by 0 bases, with 14 bases between them. The CDR3 totals 16 residues. The CDR3 nucleotides read TGTGCCAGCTCCGAGACAGAATACTCTGGGGCCAACGTCCTGACTTTC. It yields the protein CASSETEYSGANVLTF.

This clonotype was observed at least ten times. The rearrangement joins TRBV11-2 to TRBJ2-5; the D is unclear. The germline gives CDR1 SGHAT, CDR2 FQNNGV. V dropped 5 bases and J dropped 1 base, with 11 bases sitting between them. CDR3 length: 14 amino acids. The DNA of the CDR3 is TGTGCCAGCAGCGCATGGGAATCCCAAGAGACCCAGTACTTC. Its protein is CASSAWESQETQYF. Full variable domain (rest looked up from reference TRBV11-2 and TRBJ2-5): EAGVAQSPRYKIIEKRQSVAFWCNPISGHATLYWYQQILGQGPKLLIQFQNNGVVDDSQLPKDRFSAERLKGVDSTLKIQPAKLEDSAVYLCASSAWESQETQYFGPGTRLLVL.

This clonotype has just a few counts. The chain recombines TRBV7-9 with TRBJ1-5; the D gene is possibly TRBD1 (5 bases). The CDR3 is 15 amino acids. V dropped 5 bases and J dropped 7 bases, with 18 bases sitting between them. Germline CDR1 is SEHNR and CDR2 is FQNEAQ (reference sequence). CDR3 residues: CASSPDGGRVQPQHF. CDR3 in DNA: TGTGCCAGCAGCCCGGACGGGGGGAGGGTACAGCCCCAGCATTTT. The variable domain in full, completed from reference TRBV7-9 and TRBJ1-5, reads DTGVSQNPRHKITKRGQNVTFRCDPISEHNRLYWYRQTLGQGPEFLTYFQNEAQLEKSRLLSDRFSAERPKGSFSTLEIQRTEQGDSAMYLCASSPDGGRVQPQHFGDGTRLSIL.

This clonotype was observed at least ten times. This chain connects TRBV28 to TRBJ1-5, with 8 bases matching TRBD1. J lost 3 bases, V lost 1 base, and 5 bases had no gene match. This CDR3 has 16 residues. CDR1 is MDHEN, CDR2 SYDVKM, per germline. The CDR3 DNA is TGTGCCAGCAGTTTATACCCGGACAGGGTCAATCAGCCCCAGCATTTT. Translated: CASSLYPDRVNQPQHF.

The rearrangement links TRBV6-1 to TRBJ2-7, with D unresolved. CDR1 and CDR2 from the germline V gene are MNHNS and SASEGT. Trimming shortened V by 3 bases and J by 0 bases, and 12 bases separated the two germline ends. This CDR3 spans 15 amino acids. CDR3 sequence reads: CASSDYERSSYEQYF. The DNA for the CDR3 is TGTGCCAGCAGTGACTATGAGCGAAGCTCCTACGAGCAGTACTTC.

Comments on this clonotype: A much larger clone sits a single nucleotide away, making a read error possible. The rearrangement joins TRBV27 to TRBJ1-3; D is perhaps TRBD1 (6 bases). CDR1 and CDR2 from the germline V gene are MNHEY and SMNVEV (reference sequence). CDR3 length: 13 residues. The ends were cut back, 2 bases at V and 4 bases at J, with 6 bases in the middle. The CDR3 region has the DNA TGTGCCAGCAGTTTAGACAGGGGAAACACCATATATTTT. Protein product: CASSLDRGNTIYF.

This clonotype has at least ten counts. The V call is TRBV7-3, the J call TRBJ2-1; D may be TRBD2 (7 bases). The V end lost 3 bases, the J end lost 10 bases, and 13 bases lay between the germline ends. Germline V CDR1 and CDR2: SGHTA, FQGTGA. The CDR3 consists of 13 residues. As DNA, the CDR3 is TGTGCCAGCAGCTTCGGACTAGACAGGGAGCAGTTCTTC. Translated, it gives CASSFGLDREQFF.

This clonotype was seen only a few times. The V call is TRBV2, the J call TRBJ1-2; 7 nucleotides match TRBD1. Germline CDR1 SNHLY, CDR2 FYNNEI. With 2 bases clipped from V and 3 bases from J, the junction kept 9 bases outside the gene matches. This CDR3 has 16 residues. The CDR3 spells CASSEPRTGGDYGYTF. The CDR3 DNA sequence: TGTGCCAGCAGTGAACCCCGGACAGGAGGCGACTATGGCTACACCTTC.

This clonotype was detected a few times. CDR3 in amino acids: CASSQAPGQGSYEQYF. CDR3 DNA sequence: TGTGCCAGCAGCCAGGCCCCGGGACAGGGATCCTACGAGCAGTACTTC. The rearrangement uses TRBV3-1 and TRBJ2-7; 9 bases match TRBD1. The CDR3 contains 16 residues. Germline V CDR1 and CDR2: LGHDT, YNNKEL (reference sequence). V lost 3 bases and J lost 1; bases outside the gene matches: 7.

At least ten counts were recorded for this clonotype. The chain carries TRBV24-1 and TRBJ2-3; D might be TRBD1 (6 bases). V dropped 4 bases and J dropped 5 bases, with 18 bases sitting between them. Germline loops: CDR1 KGHDR, CDR2 SFDVKD. The length of the CDR3 is 16 residues. CDR3 DNA: TGTGCCACCAGTGACTCCGGGACAATGGATGGAGATACGCAGTATTTT. Translating gives CATSDSGTMDGDTQYF.

This clonotype was recorded at least ten times. This chain connects TRBV6-1 to TRBJ1-5; maybe TRBD1 (6 bases). The germline gives CDR1 MNHNS, CDR2 SASEGT. This CDR3 has 15 amino acids. Trimming removed 7 bases from V and 6 bases from J, with 19 bases in between. The DNA of the CDR3 is TGTGCCAGCACCGGTTCAGGGGCTGAGGGTCAGCCCCAGCATTTT. Its protein is CASTGSGAEGQPQHF.

This clonotype was seen many times. The chain has TRBV12-5 and TRBJ2-7; no clear D. The CDR3 spans 11 residues. Germline lookup yields CDR1 LGHNT and CDR2 FRNRAP. V was pared by 5 bases and J by 3 bases, with 5 bases between. Here the CDR3 DNA reads TGTGCTAGTGGTGTCAGCTACGAGCAGTACTTC. This sequence encodes CASGVSYEQYF.

Concerning this clonotype itself: A clone one base away is much larger, so this may be a read error. This chain links TRBV2 with TRBJ2-3; 7 bases are a match to TRBD2. Germline loops: CDR1 SNHLY, CDR2 FYNNEI. The CDR3 has 13 residues. CDR3 sequence reads: CASKAGHTDTRYF. CDR3 bases: TGTGCCAGCAAAGCGGGGCACACAGATACGCGGTATTTT.

The chain joins TRBV7-9 to TRBJ1-1; D not certain. The CDR3 is made up of 22 amino acids. Germline CDR1 SEHNR, CDR2 FQNEAQ (reference sequence). The ends were cut back, 6 bases at V and 0 bases at J, with 35 bases in the middle. The CDR3 reads CASRGGGPRSALIAPLNTEAFF. The DNA of the CDR3 is TGTGCCAGCAGGGGCGGAGGACCGCGGAGCGCCCTAATTGCCCCGCTGAACACTGAAGCTTTCTTT.

The V and J genes are TRBV4-1 and TRBJ2-1; TRBD2 might be the D (6 bases). V lost 0 bases, J lost 8 bases, and 17 bases lay in between. Per germline, CDR1 MGHRA and CDR2 YSYEKL. CDR3 length: 16 residues. DNA for the CDR3: TGCGCCAGCAGCCAAGAGGGGAGGCTTAGGGCCGATGAGCAGTTCTTC. Translation: CASSQEGRLRADEQFF.

The chain combines TRBV7-2 with TRBJ1-6; 9 bases map to TRBD1. V lost 2 bases, J lost 7 bases, and 3 bases stayed unmatched. Germline V gives CDR1 SGHTA, CDR2 FQGNSA. The CDR3 loop spans 15 amino acids. The CDR3 DNA is TGTGCCAGCAGCTTACGGGACAGGGTGAATTCACCCCTCCACTTT. Its protein is CASSLRDRVNSPLHF.

In its sample, this clonotype was seen many times. This chain connects TRBV5-1 to TRBJ1-2; D is unclear. Trimming took off 4 bases at V and 2 bases at J, with 12 bases between the two ends. The CDR3 has 14 amino acids. Per the germline V gene, CDR1 is SGHRS and CDR2 is YFSETQ. The CDR3 DNA sequence: TGCGCCAGCAGCCACGGGGTTTTCAACTATGGCTACACCTTC. Protein: CASSHGVFNYGYTF.

Remarks on this clonotype: A much bigger clone sits one base away, suggesting this may be a read error. The chain joins TRBV11-2 to TRBJ1-2; TRBD1 matches 9 bases. The CDR3 loop spans 17 amino acids. J was trimmed by 4 bases and V by 3 bases; bases with no gene match: 12. Germline V gene data show CDR1 as SGHAT and CDR2 as FQNNGV. Here the CDR3 reads CASSFKTGGVDIYGYTF. CDR3 DNA sequence: TGTGCCAGCAGCTTCAAGACAGGGGGTGTTGATATCTATGGCTACACCTTC.